This T cell receptor beta chain comes out of a study of beta chain features in type 1 diabetes. General study points: All four CD4+ subsets from Type 1 diabetes patients carried moderately but significantly shorter TCRB CDR3s.

As concerns this clone: As yet, its antigen is unknown.

The study reverse transcribed the entire isolated RNA, so it sequenced expressed TCRB transcripts. The method was immunoSEQ multiplex PCR; TCRdb's version includes in-frame clones alone and lacks a portion of them. The sample records under 300,000 clones, 14% being singletons. Sorting with CD45RO/CCR7/CD25/CD127/CD95/CD27 yielded naive, central memory, regulatory and stem-like memory CD4+ cells. Deletions cut 0 bases from V and 1 base from J, with 9 bases between. The length of the CDR3 is 15 residues. Germline V gene data show CDR1 as SGDLS and CDR2 as YYNGEE. V is TRBV9 and J is TRBJ2-3, with D tentatively TRBD2 (6 bases). The sequenced material came from naive CD4+ T cells from blood. The TCR sequence derives from a man younger than 45 with type 1 diabetes. CDR3 bases: TGTGCCAGCAGCGTAGAAAGGGAGGGCACAGATACGCAGTATTTT. Translation gives CASSVEREGTDTQYF.